This T cell receptor (beta chain) was sequenced in a study of blood T cell repertoires in COVID-19. This table comes from immunoSEQ multiplex PCR, and its TCRdb copy is limited to in-frame clones, with some not included. The data show about 120,000 clones, 75% to 90% seen once. This CDR3 comprises 14 residues. The V and J ends lost 3 bases and 4 bases, in that order; junction bases with no gene match: 4. CDR1 is SGHRS and CDR2 is YFSETQ in the germline V gene. The sequence was obtained from a woman aged 70 to 79 with acute or convalescent COVID-19. This chain links TRBV5-1 with TRBJ2-7; TRBD1 matches 10 bases. Input material: peripheral blood. The CDR3 protein is CASSYRTGGYEQYF. CDR3 DNA sequence: TGCGCCAGCAGCTATCGGACAGGGGGGTACGAGCAGTACTTC.